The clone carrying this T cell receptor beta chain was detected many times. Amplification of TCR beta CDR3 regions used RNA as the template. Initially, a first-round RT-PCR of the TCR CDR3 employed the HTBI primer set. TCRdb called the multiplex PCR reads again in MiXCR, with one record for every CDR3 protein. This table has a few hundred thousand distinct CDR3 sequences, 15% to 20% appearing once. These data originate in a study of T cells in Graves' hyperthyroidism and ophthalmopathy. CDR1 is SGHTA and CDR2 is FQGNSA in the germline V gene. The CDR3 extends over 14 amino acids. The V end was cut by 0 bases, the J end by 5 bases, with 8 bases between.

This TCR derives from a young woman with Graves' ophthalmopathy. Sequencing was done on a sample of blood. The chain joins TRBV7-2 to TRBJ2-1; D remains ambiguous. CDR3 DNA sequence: TGTGCCAGCAGCTTAGCCCTCGCGGACAATGAGCAGTTCTTC. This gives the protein CASSLALADNEQFF.